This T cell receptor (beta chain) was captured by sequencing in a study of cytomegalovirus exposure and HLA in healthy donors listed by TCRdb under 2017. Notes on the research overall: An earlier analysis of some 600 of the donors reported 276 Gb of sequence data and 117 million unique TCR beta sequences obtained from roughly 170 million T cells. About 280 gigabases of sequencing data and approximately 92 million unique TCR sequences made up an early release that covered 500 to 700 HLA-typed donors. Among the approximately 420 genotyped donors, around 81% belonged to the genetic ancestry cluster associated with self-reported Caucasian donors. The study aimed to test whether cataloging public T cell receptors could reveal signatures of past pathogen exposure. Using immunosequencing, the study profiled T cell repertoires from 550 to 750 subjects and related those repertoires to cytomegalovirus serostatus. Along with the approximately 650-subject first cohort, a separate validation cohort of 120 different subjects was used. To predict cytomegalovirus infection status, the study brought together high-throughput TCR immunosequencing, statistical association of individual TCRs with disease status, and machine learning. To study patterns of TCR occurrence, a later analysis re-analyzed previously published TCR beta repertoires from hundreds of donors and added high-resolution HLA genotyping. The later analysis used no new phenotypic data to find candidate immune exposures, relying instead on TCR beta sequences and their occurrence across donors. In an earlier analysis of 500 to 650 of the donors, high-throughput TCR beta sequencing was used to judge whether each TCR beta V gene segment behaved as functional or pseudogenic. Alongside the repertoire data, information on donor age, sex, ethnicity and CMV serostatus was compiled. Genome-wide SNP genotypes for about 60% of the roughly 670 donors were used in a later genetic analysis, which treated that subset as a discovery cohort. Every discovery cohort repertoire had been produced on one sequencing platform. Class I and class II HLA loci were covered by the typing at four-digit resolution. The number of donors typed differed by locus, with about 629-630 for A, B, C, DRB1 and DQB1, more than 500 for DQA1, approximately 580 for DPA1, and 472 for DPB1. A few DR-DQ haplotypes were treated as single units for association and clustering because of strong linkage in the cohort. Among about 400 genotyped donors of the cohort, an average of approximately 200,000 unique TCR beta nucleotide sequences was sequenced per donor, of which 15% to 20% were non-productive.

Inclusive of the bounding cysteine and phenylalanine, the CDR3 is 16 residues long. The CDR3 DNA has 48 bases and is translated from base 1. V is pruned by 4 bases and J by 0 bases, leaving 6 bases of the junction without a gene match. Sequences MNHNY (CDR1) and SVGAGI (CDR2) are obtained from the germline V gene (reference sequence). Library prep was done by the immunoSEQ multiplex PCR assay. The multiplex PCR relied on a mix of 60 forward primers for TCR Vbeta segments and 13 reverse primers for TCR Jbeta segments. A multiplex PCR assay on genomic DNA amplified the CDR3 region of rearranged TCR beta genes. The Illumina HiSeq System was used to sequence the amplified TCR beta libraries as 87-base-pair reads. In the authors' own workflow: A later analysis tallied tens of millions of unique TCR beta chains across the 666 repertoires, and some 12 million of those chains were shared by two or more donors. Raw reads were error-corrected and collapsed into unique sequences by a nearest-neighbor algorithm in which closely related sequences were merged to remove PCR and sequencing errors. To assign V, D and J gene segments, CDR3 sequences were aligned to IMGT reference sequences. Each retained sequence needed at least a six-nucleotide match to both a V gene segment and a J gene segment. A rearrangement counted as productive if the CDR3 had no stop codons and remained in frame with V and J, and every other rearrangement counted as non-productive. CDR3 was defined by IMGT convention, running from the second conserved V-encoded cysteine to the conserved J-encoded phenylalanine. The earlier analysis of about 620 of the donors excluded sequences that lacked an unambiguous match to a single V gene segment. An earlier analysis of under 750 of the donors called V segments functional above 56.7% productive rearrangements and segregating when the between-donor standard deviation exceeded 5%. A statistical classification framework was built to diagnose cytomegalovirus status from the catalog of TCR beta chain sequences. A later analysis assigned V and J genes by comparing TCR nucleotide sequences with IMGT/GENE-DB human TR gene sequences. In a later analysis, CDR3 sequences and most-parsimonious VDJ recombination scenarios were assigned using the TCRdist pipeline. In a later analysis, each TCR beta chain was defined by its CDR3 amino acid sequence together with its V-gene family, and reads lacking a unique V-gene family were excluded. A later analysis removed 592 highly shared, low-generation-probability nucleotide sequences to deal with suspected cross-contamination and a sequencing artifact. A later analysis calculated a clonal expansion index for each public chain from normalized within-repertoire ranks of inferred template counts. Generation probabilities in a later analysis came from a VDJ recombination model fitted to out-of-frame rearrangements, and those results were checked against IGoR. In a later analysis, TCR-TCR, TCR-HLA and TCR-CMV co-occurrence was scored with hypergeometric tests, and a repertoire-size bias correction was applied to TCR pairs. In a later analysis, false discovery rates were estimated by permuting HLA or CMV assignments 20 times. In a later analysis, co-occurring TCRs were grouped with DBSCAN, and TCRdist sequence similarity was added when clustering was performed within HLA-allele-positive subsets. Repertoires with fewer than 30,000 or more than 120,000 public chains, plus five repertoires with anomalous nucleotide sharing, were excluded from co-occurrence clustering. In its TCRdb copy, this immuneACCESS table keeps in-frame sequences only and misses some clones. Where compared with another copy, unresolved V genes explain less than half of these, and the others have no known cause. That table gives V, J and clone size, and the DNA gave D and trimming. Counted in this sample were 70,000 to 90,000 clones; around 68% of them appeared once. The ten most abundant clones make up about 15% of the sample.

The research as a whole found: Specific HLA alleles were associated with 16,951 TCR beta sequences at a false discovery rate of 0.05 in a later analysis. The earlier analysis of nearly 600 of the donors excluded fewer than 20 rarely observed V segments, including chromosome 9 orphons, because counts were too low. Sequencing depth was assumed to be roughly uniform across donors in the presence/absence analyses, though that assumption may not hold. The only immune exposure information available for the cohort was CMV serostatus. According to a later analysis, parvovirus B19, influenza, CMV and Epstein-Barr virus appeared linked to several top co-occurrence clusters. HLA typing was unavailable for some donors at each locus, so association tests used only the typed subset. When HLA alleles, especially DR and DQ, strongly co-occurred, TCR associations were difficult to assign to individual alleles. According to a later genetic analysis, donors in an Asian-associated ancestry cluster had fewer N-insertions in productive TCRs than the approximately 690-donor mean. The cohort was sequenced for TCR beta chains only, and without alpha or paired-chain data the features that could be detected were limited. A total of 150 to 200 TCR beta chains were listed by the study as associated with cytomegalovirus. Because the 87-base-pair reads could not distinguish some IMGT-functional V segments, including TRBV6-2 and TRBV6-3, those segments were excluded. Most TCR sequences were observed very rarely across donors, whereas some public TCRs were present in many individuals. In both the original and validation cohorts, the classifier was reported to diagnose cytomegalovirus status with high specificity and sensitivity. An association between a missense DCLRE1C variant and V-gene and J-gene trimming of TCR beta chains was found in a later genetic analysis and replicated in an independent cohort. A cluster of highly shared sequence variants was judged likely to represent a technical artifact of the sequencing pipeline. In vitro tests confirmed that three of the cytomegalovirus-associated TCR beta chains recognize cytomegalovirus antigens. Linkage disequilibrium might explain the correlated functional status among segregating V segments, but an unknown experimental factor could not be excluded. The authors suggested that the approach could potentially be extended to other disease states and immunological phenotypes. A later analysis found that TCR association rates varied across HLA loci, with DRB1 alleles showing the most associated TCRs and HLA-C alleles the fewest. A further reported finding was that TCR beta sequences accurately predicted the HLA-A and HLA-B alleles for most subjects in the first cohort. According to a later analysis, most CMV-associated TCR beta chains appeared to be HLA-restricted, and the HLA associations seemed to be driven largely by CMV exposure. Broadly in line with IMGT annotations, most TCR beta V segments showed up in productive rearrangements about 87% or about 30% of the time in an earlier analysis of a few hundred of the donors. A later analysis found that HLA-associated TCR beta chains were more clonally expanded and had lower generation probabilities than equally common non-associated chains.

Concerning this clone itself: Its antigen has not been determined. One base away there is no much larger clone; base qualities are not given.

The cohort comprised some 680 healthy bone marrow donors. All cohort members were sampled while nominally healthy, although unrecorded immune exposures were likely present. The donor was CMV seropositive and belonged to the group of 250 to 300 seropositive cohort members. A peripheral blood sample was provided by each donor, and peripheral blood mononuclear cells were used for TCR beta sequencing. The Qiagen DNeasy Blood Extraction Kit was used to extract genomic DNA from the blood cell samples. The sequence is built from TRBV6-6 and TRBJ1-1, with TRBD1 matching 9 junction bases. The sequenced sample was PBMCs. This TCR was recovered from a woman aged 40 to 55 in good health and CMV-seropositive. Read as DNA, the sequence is TGTGCCAGCAGTTTCCGGACAGGGGTGATGAACACTGAAGCTTTCTTT. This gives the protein CASSFRTGVMNTEAFF.